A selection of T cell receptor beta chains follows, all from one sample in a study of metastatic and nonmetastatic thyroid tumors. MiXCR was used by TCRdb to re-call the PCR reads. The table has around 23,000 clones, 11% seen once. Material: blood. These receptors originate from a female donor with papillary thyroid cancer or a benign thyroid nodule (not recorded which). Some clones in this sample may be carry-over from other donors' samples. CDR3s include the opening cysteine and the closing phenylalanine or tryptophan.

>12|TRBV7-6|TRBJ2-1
CASSGRSNEQFF
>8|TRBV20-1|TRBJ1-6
CSAFGVDF
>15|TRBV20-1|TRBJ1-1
CSAKTGGAGDTEAFF
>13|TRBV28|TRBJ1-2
CASSFSSKIGYTF
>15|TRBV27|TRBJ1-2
CASSSLQGANYGYTF
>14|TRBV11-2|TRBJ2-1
CASLTGNSYNEQFF
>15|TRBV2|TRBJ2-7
CASSTSRVWAAEQYF
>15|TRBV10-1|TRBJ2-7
CASSTQDRGSYEQYF
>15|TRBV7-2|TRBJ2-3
CASSLLAGAVDTQYF
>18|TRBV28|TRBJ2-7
CASSQTGIIVTRSYEQYF
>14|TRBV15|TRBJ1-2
CATSRDVRNYGYTF
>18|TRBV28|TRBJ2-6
CASSLDRLEYQGANVLTF
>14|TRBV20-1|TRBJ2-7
CSARGTSLDYEQYF
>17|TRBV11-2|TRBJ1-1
CASSLGGDRGADTEAFF
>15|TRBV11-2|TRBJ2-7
CASSLKGTSSYEQYF
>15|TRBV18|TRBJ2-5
CASSSETSFQETQYF
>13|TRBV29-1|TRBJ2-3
CSLTRGPTDTQYF
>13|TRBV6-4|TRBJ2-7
CAGSGREACEQYF
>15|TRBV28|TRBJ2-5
CASSALRGNQETQYF
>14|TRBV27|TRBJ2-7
CASTPRGSSYEQYF
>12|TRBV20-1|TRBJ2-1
CSARENYNEQFF
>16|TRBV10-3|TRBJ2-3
CAISKTGGHGTDTQYF
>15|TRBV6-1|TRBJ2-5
CASSPVFSGKETQYF
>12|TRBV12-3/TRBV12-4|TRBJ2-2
CASSLTRGELFF
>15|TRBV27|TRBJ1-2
CASSTPRDRDHGYTF
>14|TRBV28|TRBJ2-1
CASRGQGIYNEQFF
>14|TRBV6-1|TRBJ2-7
CASSKTGGVYEQYF
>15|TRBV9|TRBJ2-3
CASSAQGASTDTQYF
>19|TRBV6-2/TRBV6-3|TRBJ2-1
CASKYSGASGRPIYNEQFF
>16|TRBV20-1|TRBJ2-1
CSARKTSGGGHNEQFF
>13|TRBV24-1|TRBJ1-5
CATSLRGNQPQHF
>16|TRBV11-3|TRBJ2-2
CASSHGTSRSPGELFF
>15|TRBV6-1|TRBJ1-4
CASSEEDREDEKLFF
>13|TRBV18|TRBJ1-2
CASSPDSGAGYTF
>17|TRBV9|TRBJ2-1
CASSSRNSQGSYNEQFF
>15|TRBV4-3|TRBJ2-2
CASSVSGAGAGELFF
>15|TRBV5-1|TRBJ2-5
CASKTDRRPQETQYF
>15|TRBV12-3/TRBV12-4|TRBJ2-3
CASSSLLASTDTQYF
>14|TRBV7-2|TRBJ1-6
CASSYTGDNSPLHF
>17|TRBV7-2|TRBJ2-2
CASSLTAGERPAGELFF
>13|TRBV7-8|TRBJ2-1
CASSFEGVDEQFF
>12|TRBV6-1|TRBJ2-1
CAGLWSYNEQFF
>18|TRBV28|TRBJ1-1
CASSFPITLGGRDTEAFF
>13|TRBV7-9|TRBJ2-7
CASSLTESYEQYF
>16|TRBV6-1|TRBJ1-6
CASSQLLTGANSPLHF
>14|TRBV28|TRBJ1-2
CASSSSPGTYGYTF
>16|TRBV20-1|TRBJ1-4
CSARDHFTGGDEKLFF
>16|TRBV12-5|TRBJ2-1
CASGLAAGPSYNEQFF
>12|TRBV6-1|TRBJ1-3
CASRTAGNTIYF
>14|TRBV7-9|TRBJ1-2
CASSLTGSLYGYTF
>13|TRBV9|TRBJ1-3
CASSPRGGNTIYF
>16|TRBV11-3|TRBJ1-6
CASSLGGLSYNSPLHF
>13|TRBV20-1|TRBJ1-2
CSAREDRVGGYTF
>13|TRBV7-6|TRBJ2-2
CASSLNLAGELFF
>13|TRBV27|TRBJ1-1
CASSPLENREAFF
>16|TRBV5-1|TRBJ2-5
CASSLTPGVGGETQYF
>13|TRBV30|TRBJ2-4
CAWSQGQGGIQYF